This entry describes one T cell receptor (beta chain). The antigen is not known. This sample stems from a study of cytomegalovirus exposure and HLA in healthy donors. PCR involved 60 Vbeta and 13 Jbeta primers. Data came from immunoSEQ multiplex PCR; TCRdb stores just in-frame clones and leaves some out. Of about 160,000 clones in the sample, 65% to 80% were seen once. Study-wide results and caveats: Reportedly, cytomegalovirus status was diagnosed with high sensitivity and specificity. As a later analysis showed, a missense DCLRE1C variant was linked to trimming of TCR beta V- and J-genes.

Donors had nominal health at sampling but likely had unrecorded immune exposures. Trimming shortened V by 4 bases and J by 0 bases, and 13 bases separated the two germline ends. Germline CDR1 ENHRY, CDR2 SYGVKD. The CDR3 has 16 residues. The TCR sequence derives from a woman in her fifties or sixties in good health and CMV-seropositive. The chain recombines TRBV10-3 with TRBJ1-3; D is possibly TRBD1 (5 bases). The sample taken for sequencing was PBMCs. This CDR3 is CAISVTGGISGNTIYF. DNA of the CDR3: TGTGCCATCAGTGTCACAGGTGGTATCTCTGGAAACACCATATATTTT.